This entry lists 17 T cell receptor beta chains sequenced from one sample in a study of regulatory T cells in long-lasting Graves disease. Researchers made TCR beta libraries by using iRepertoire HTBI primers and running Arm-PCR on CDR3 regions. TCRdb reprocessed the multiplex PCR reads via MiXCR and lists one record per CDR3 protein. In the table there are a few hundred thousand distinct CDR3 sequences, roughly 10% of which are singletons. Regarding time point: newly diagnosed GD, antithyroid drugs for less than 3 months. Extracted RNA from PBMCs served as the source of the TCR library. These same data were also listed under a study on T cells in Graves' hyperthyroidism and ophthalmopathy.

The input for sequencing was peripheral blood mononuclear cells (PBMCs), taken at new diagnosis, from a patient treated with antithyroid drugs. The receptors originated from a woman aged 18 to 35 with Graves disease.

This clonotype has ten or more counts. The CDR3 nucleotides read TGTGCCAGCAGCTTAGCAGGTCGGCACACTGAAGCTTTCTTT. Amino acid sequence: CASSLAGRHTEAFF. The chain recombines TRBV7-9 with TRBJ1-1; D is unclear. Per germline, CDR1 SEHNR and CDR2 FQNEAQ (reference sequence). Trimming removed 0 bases at V and 3 bases at J, with 8 bases between. The CDR3 covers 14 residues.

This clonotype appeared many times. The chain has TRBV24-1 and TRBJ2-3; TRBD2 matches at 13 bases. Germline V gene lookup returns CDR1 KGHDR and CDR2 SFDVKD. The CDR3 contains 17 residues. With 4 bases clipped from V and 3 bases from J, the junction kept 6 bases outside the gene matches. Written as DNA, the CDR3 is TGTGCCACCAGTGACCCCGGACTAGCGGGAGAAACAGATACGCAGTATTTT. Protein: CATSDPGLAGETDTQYF.

As concerns this clonotype: It may be a read error: a sequence one base away is much more abundant. V and J are TRBV29-1 and TRBJ2-1, with TRBD1 identical over 7 bases. From germline, CDR1 is SQVTM and CDR2 ANQGSEA. This CDR3 contains 13 residues. Here the CDR3 reads CSVEGTVDNEQFF. CDR3 nucleotide sequence: TGCAGCGTAGAAGGGACAGTAGACAATGAGCAGTTCTTC.

This clonotype was detected many times. The V gene is TRBV12-3 or TRBV12-4, the J gene TRBJ2-3; the match to TRBD2 covers 13 bases. J was trimmed by 14 bases and V by 5 bases; bases with no gene match: 13. This CDR3 contains 15 residues. The CDR3 DNA follows: TGTGCCAGCAGTCTCTCCCGACTAGCGGGGGGTCGGAGGTATTTT. Protein sequence: CASSLSRLAGGRRYF.

Many counts were recorded for this clonotype. The chain couples TRBV2 to TRBJ1-2, with TRBD1 matching over 9 bases. Germline loops: CDR1 SNHLY, CDR2 FYNNEI. This CDR3 spans 15 amino acids. V trimming: 7 bases; J trimming: 3 bases; junction bases outside the gene matches: 9. CDR3 protein: CASKGTGGGDYGYTF. DNA of the CDR3: TGTGCCAGCAAAGGTACAGGGGGCGGCGACTATGGCTACACCTTC.

This clonotype was counted many times. The V gene is TRBV29-1, the J gene TRBJ2-7; 8 bases align to TRBD1. This CDR3 comprises 15 residues. The junction had 13 bases not matched to a gene; V was cut back by 4 bases and J by 5 bases. CDR1 is SQVTM and CDR2 is ANQGSEA in the germline V gene. CDR3 DNA sequence: TGCAGCGTTGGGACAGGGCCCTTAGGTTATGACGAGCAGTACTTC. This encodes CSVGTGPLGYDEQYF.

V and J are TRBV9 and TRBJ2-7, with D tentatively TRBD2 (6 bases). The CDR3 consists of 15 residues. Trimming cost V 2 bases and J 3 bases, with 15 bases left between them. In germline, CDR1 is SGDLS, CDR2 YYNGEE. For the CDR3, the DNA is TGTGCCAGCAGCGTCACGGGAGCCGTAGGCTACGAGCAGTACTTC. Protein sequence: CASSVTGAVGYEQYF.

The chain employs TRBV5-5 and TRBJ1-5; no firm D call. The CDR3 has 13 amino acids. Germline assignment: CDR1 SGHKS and CDR2 YYEKEE (reference sequence). With 1 base removed from V and 7 bases from J, the gap between germline ends came to 9 bases. This CDR3 reads CASSLSWGQPQHF. Here the CDR3 DNA reads TGTGCCAGCAGCTTGTCATGGGGACAGCCCCAGCATTTT. Looking up the rest from reference TRBV5-5 and TRBJ1-5 gives the full variable domain: DAGVTQSPTHLIKTRGQQVTLRCSPISGHKSVSWYQQVLGQGPQFIFQYYEKEERGRGNFPDRFSARQFPNYSSELNVNALLLGDSALYLCASSLSWGQPQHFGDGTRLSIL.

This clonotype showed up many times. The CDR3 loop is CASSLGTVGTGELFF. DNA of the CDR3: TGTGCCAGCAGTTTAGGGACCGTGGGCACCGGGGAGCTGTTTTTT. V and J are TRBV6-9 and TRBJ2-2; perhaps D is TRBD1 or TRBD2 (5 bases each). In germline, CDR1 is MNHGY, CDR2 SVAAGI. The germline V and J ends were trimmed by 4 bases and 4 bases, with 13 bases remaining between them. This CDR3 spans 15 amino acids.

This clonotype was picked up a small number of times. The chain uses TRBV11-2 and TRBJ2-7; possibly TRBD1 or TRBD2 for D (5 bases each). Germline lookup yields CDR1 SGHAT and CDR2 FQNNGV. Trimming shortened V by 1 base and J by 6 bases, and 13 bases separated the two germline ends. This CDR3 spans 14 amino acids. The CDR3 sequence is CASSLGGWTLEQYF. The CDR3 DNA reads as TGTGCCAGCAGCTTAGGGGGGTGGACCCTCGAGCAGTACTTC.

This clonotype has at least ten counts. The rearrangement uses TRBV27 and TRBJ2-5, with D possibly called TRBD1 or TRBD2 (5 bases each). This CDR3 is 14 amino acids long. Trimming removed 5 bases at V and 3 bases at J, with 13 bases between. The germline gives CDR1 MNHEY, CDR2 SMNVEV (reference sequence). The CDR3, as DNA: TGTGCCAGCAGTCCCTGGGACGGAAAAGAGACCCAGTACTTC. Its protein product is CASSPWDGKETQYF.

The gene calls are TRBV4-2 and TRBJ1-4; D remains unclear. Germline V gene data show CDR1 as LGHNA and CDR2 as YNFKEQ. Trimming removed 1 base from V and 1 base from J, with 1 base in between. CDR3 size: 13 residues. The CDR3 DNA reads TGTGCCAGCAGCCAAGGAACTAATGAAAAACTGTTTTTT. It yields the protein CASSQGTNEKLFF.

There are many counts of this clonotype. CDR3 residues: CASSRGPYEQYF. Written as DNA, the CDR3 is TGTGCCAGCAGCAGGGGACCTTACGAGCAGTACTTC. This rearrangement joins TRBV7-9 to TRBJ2-7; D is perhaps TRBD1 or TRBD2 (5 bases each). This CDR3 comprises 12 residues. V lost 5 bases to trimming and J lost 4 bases, with 9 bases between them. Germline V gives CDR1 SEHNR, CDR2 FQNEAQ (reference sequence). Combining the CDR3 with reference TRBV7-9 and TRBJ2-7 gives the whole variable domain DTGVSQNPRHKITKRGQNVTFRCDPISEHNRLYWYRQTLGQGPEFLTYFQNEAQLEKSRLLSDRFSAERPKGSFSTLEIQRTEQGDSAMYLCASSRGPYEQYFGPGTRLTVT.

This clonotype appeared a few times. V gene TRBV6-2 or TRBV6-3 combines with J gene TRBJ2-7; tentatively, D is TRBD1 or TRBD2 (5 bases each). V lost 0 bases and J lost 2, with 11 bases in between. Germline V CDR1 and CDR2: MNHEY, SVGEGT. The CDR3 loop spans 15 amino acids. The CDR3 nucleotides read TGTGCCAGCAGTTACTCGCCTGGGACCCCCTACGAGCAGTACGTC. It codes for CASSYSPGTPYEQYV.

The V gene is TRBV2, the J gene TRBJ2-2; weak D call: TRBD1 (6 bases). The germline V gene encodes CDR1 SNHLY and CDR2 FYNNEI. This CDR3 is built from 14 residues. Trimming left V 7 bases short and J 2 bases short, with 11 bases between. CDR3 nucleotides: TGTGCCAGCATCCCGGGACAAAACACCGGGGAGCTGTTTTTT. It encodes CASIPGQNTGELFF.

This clonotype was recorded at least ten times. The gene calls are TRBV10-3 and TRBJ1-3; a possible D gene is TRBD1 (5 bases). V lost 3 bases, J lost 0 bases, and 18 bases lay in between. The CDR3 runs 18 residues. Germline-derived CDR1 and CDR2 are ENHRY and SYGVKD. CDR3 nucleotide sequence: TGTGCCATCAGTGACGCCAGGGCCTCCTCGTCCTCTGGAAACACCATATATTTT. It is translated as CAISDARASSSSGNTIYF.

This clonotype has at least ten counts. The chain employs TRBV12-5 and TRBJ1-2, with 7 bases lining up with TRBD1. The CDR3 is 18 amino acids. J lost 0 bases, V lost 0 bases, and 10 bases had no gene match. Germline V CDR1 and CDR2: LGHNT, FRNRAP. CDR3 sequence (DNA): TGTGCTAGTGGTTTGGTACAGGGGAACTCCCTCCCTAACTATGGCTACACCTTC. As protein: CASGLVQGNSLPNYGYTF.